The present entry profiles one TCR beta chain with its context. Its antigen is unidentified. The sample belongs to a study of cytomegalovirus exposure and HLA in healthy donors. Points from the study as a whole: Published work reported that the classifier diagnosed cytomegalovirus status with high specificity and sensitivity. What TCR beta sequences reportedly achieved was accurate prediction of HLA-A and HLA-B alleles in most subjects.

PCR used 60 Vbeta primers and 13 Jbeta primers. The data were produced by immunoSEQ multiplex PCR, yet TCRdb's version contains in-frame clones alone and is incomplete. The sample table includes approximately 72,000 clones. This sequence originates from a man between 40 and 49 years old in good health and CMV-seronegative. Sequenced material: PBMCs.

The CDR3 reads CASSLGGQAEAFF. The CDR3 region has the DNA TGTGCCAGCAGCTTGGGAGGACAGGCTGAAGCTTTCTTT. The chain joins TRBV5-4 to TRBJ1-1; 7 bases fit TRBD1. V gave up 0 bases and J gave up 6 bases; unmatched junction bases: 2. CDR3 length: 13 residues. Germline CDR1 reads SGHNT; CDR2 reads YYREEE (reference sequence). The full variable domain, with the rest looked up from reference TRBV5-4 and TRBJ1-1, is ETGVTQSPTHLIKTRGQQVTLRCSSQSGHNTVSWYQQALGQGPQFIFQYYREEENGRGNFPPRFSGLQFPNYSSELNVNALELDDSALYLCASSLGGQAEAFFGQGTRLTVV.